This T cell receptor (beta chain) was sequenced in a study of tumor and adjacent non-tumor tissue in lung cancer. Turning to the study itself: Each sample yielded 4 million to 4.5 million productive TCRbeta reads on average. Findings and limits, study-wide: Top 100 clones took a larger repertoire share in normal lung. Compared with tumor, normal lung showed significantly lower TCR diversity.

This sample's RNA came from whole unsorted tissue. Newly diagnosed lung cancer patients had thoracic surgery in China, August–late 2014, without prior chemotherapy. The library came from three nested PCR rounds adapted from ARM-PCR protocols. TCRdb called the multiplex PCR reads again in MiXCR, with one record for every CDR3 protein. The data show roughly 200,000 distinct CDR3 sequences, with 70% to 75% seen just once and under 30% held by the top ten. With regard to this clonotype: Its antigen is undetermined. A read error may produce the germline difference seen at one junction end.

Sequencing was performed on lung tumor tissue. The origin of this receptor is a man in his sixties with non-small cell lung cancer.

DNA for the CDR3: TGCAGTGCTACCGAAGCTAGCGGGAAGAGGGATGAGCAGCTCTTC. Translated: CSATEASGKRDEQLF. V usage is TRBV20-1 and J usage is TRBJ2-1, with 9 bases identical to TRBD2. Germline-derived CDR1 and CDR2 are DFQATT and SNEGSKA (reference sequence). The length of the CDR3 is 15 residues.